These T cell receptor beta chains were read from a single sample in a study of metastatic and nonmetastatic thyroid tumors. TCRdb reassembled clones from the PCR reads with MiXCR. The profile covers approximately 15,000 clones, with 24% appearing a single time and roughly 8% taken by the ten largest. Specimen: tumor tissue. The source of these receptors is a female donor with papillary thyroid cancer or a benign thyroid nodule (not recorded which). Some clones in this sample may be carry-over from other donors' samples. Both conserved end residues are part of each CDR3. Fields, in order: J gene, V gene, clone size, CDR3 protein. The size entry is marked missing in some rows and otherwise reads once, few, many or a size class.

j_call: TRBJ1-4
v_call: TRBV20-1
clone_size: medium-sized
cdr3_aa: CSARGPGSNEKLFF

j_call: TRBJ1-5
v_call: TRBV2
clone_size: medium-sized
cdr3_aa: CAGGDGPNQPQHF

j_call: TRBJ1-3
v_call: TRBV9
clone_size: many
cdr3_aa: CASSVDGEVAYNF

j_call: TRBJ2-1
v_call: TRBV29-1
clone_size: many
cdr3_aa: CSVVKAGGLDNEQFF

j_call: TRBJ2-7
v_call: TRBV20-1
clone_size: -
cdr3_aa: CSARDLGTGSLAYEQYF

j_call: TRBJ1-2
v_call: TRBV12-3/TRBV12-4
clone_size: few
cdr3_aa: CASSLGGAPNYGYTF

j_call: TRBJ2-2
v_call: TRBV20-1
clone_size: few
cdr3_aa: CSAARQGANTGELFF

j_call: TRBJ1-1
v_call: TRBV12-3/TRBV12-4
clone_size: -
cdr3_aa: CASSYRREMNTEAFF

j_call: TRBJ2-1
v_call: TRBV27
clone_size: -
cdr3_aa: CASKTSGSHNEQFF

j_call: TRBJ2-7
v_call: TRBV6-1
clone_size: -
cdr3_aa: CASRGGLGNEQYF

j_call: TRBJ2-5
v_call: TRBV7-9
clone_size: -
cdr3_aa: CASSLDGRLAGGETQCF

j_call: TRBJ2-7
v_call: TRBV28
clone_size: few
cdr3_aa: CASRNSGSRYEQYF

j_call: TRBJ1-2
v_call: TRBV20-1
clone_size: few
cdr3_aa: CSAGPGQGCNGYTF

j_call: TRBJ2-7
v_call: TRBV18
clone_size: many
cdr3_aa: CASSPYWLAGGSYEQYF

j_call: TRBJ2-1
v_call: TRBV9
clone_size: many
cdr3_aa: CASSLGLAGDSEQFF

j_call: TRBJ1-6
v_call: TRBV28
clone_size: few
cdr3_aa: CASKFRDRGYSPLHF

j_call: TRBJ1-5
v_call: TRBV12-3/TRBV12-4
clone_size: many
cdr3_aa: CASRVLPNQPQHF

j_call: TRBJ2-3
v_call: TRBV20-1
clone_size: many
cdr3_aa: CSARDQRTSGTDTQYF

j_call: TRBJ1-6
v_call: TRBV28
clone_size: medium-sized
cdr3_aa: CASTRTENSPLHF

j_call: TRBJ2-3
v_call: TRBV4-2
clone_size: many
cdr3_aa: CASSQGADTQYF

j_call: TRBJ2-2
v_call: TRBV12-3/TRBV12-4
clone_size: few
cdr3_aa: CASSLGVLAIAGELFF

j_call: TRBJ1-6
v_call: TRBV28
clone_size: -
cdr3_aa: CASSPAGAFGGSPLHF

j_call: TRBJ2-5
v_call: TRBV6-2/TRBV6-3
clone_size: -
cdr3_aa: CASRGETQYF

j_call: TRBJ2-7
v_call: TRBV25-1
clone_size: medium-sized
cdr3_aa: CASSEVYGSGEQYF

j_call: TRBJ2-5
v_call: TRBV20-1
clone_size: -
cdr3_aa: CSAPRVDREPETQYF

j_call: TRBJ2-7
v_call: TRBV30
clone_size: medium-sized
cdr3_aa: CAWSFLGNEQYF

j_call: TRBJ1-2
v_call: TRBV6-4
clone_size: many
cdr3_aa: CASSDLRDPFNYTF

j_call: TRBJ2-2
v_call: TRBV24-1
clone_size: -
cdr3_aa: CATSDQGAGELFF

j_call: TRBJ2-2
v_call: TRBV11-2
clone_size: medium-sized
cdr3_aa: CASSLGWNTGELFF

j_call: TRBJ2-7
v_call: TRBV11-3
clone_size: -
cdr3_aa: CASSSRFRGRLEQYF

j_call: TRBJ2-2
v_call: TRBV9
clone_size: many
cdr3_aa: CASSVAGTGELFF

j_call: TRBJ2-7
v_call: TRBV7-8
clone_size: medium-sized
cdr3_aa: CASSLITNSYEQYF

j_call: TRBJ2-1
v_call: TRBV6-1
clone_size: medium-sized
cdr3_aa: CASTRDPASYNEQFF

j_call: TRBJ2-2
v_call: TRBV25-1
clone_size: few
cdr3_aa: CAIRADMGNAGELFF

j_call: TRBJ2-7
v_call: TRBV19
clone_size: -
cdr3_aa: CASSITDKTYEQYF

j_call: TRBJ1-5
v_call: TRBV19
clone_size: medium-sized
cdr3_aa: CASSIGGASNQPQHF

j_call: -
v_call: TRBV25-1
clone_size: few
cdr3_aa: CASSQCGTGTDTQHF

j_call: TRBJ1-3
v_call: TRBV5-1
clone_size: -
cdr3_aa: CASSFGDSSGNTIYF

j_call: TRBJ1-4
v_call: TRBV20-1
clone_size: many
cdr3_aa: CSARGTGGEKLFF

j_call: TRBJ1-2
v_call: TRBV14
clone_size: -
cdr3_aa: CASSPTGINYGYTF

j_call: TRBJ2-2
v_call: TRBV7-9
clone_size: many
cdr3_aa: CASSPAGGYTGELFF

j_call: TRBJ2-7
v_call: TRBV30
clone_size: -
cdr3_aa: CACRARGEEQYF

j_call: TRBJ2-1
v_call: TRBV20-1
clone_size: medium-sized
cdr3_aa: CSARPIISYNEQFF

j_call: TRBJ2-2
v_call: TRBV6-1
clone_size: -
cdr3_aa: CASREDSHGELFF

j_call: TRBJ1-5
v_call: TRBV27
clone_size: many
cdr3_aa: CASRAGGRYSNQPQHF

j_call: TRBJ2-7
v_call: TRBV30
clone_size: medium-sized
cdr3_aa: CAWSPPGGLWEQYF

j_call: TRBJ2-7
v_call: TRBV11-1
clone_size: -
cdr3_aa: CASSSSGSSVRTYEQYF

j_call: TRBJ2-2
v_call: TRBV3-1
clone_size: -
cdr3_aa: CASSQEGMGGELFF

j_call: TRBJ2-7
v_call: TRBV9
clone_size: many
cdr3_aa: CASSVGTGLYEQYF

j_call: TRBJ2-4
v_call: TRBV6-1
clone_size: few
cdr3_aa: CASSQVGRLVAKDIQYF

j_call: TRBJ2-7
v_call: TRBV25-1
clone_size: few
cdr3_aa: CASEGPGRSYEHYF

j_call: TRBJ2-5
v_call: TRBV20-1
clone_size: many
cdr3_aa: CSASDGRETQYF

j_call: TRBJ2-6
v_call: TRBV14
clone_size: many
cdr3_aa: CASSQTSAGAF

j_call: TRBJ1-6
v_call: TRBV13
clone_size: once
cdr3_aa: CASSLGTGGIGYNSPLHF